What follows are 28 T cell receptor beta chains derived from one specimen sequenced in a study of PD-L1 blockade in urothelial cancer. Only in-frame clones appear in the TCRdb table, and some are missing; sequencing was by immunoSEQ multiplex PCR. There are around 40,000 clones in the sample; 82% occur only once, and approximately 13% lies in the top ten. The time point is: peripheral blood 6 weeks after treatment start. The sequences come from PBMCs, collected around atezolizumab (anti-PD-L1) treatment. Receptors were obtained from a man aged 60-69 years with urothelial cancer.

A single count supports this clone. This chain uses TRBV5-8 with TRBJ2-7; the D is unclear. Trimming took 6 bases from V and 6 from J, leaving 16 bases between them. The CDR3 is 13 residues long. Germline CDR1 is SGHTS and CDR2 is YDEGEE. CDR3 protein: CASNPARSSEQYF. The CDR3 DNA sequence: TGTGCCAGCAACCCCGCCCGGAGCAGCGAGCAGTACTTC. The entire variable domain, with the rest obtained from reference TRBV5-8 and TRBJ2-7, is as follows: EAGVTQSPTHLIKTRGQQATLRCSPISGHTSVYWYQQALGLGLQFLLWYDEGEERNRGNFPPRFSGRQFPNYSSELNVNALELEDSALYLCASNPARSSEQYFGPGTRLTVT.

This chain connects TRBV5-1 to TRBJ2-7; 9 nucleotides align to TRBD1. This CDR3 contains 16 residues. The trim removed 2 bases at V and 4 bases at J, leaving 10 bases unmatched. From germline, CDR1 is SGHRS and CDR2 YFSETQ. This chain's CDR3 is CASSLQPGQGFYEQYF. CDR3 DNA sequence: TGCGCCAGCAGCTTACAACCGGGACAGGGTTTTTACGAGCAGTACTTC. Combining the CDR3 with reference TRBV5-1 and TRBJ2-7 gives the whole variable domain KAGVTQTPRYLIKTRGQQVTLSCSPISGHRSVSWYQQTPGQGLQFLFEYFSETQRNKGNFPGRFSGRQFSNSRSEMNVSTLELGDSALYLCASSLQPGQGFYEQYFGPGTRLTVT.

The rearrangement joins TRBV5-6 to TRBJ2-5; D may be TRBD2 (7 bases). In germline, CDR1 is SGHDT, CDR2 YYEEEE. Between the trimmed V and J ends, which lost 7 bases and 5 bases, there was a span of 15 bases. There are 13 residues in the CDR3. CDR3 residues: CASGTGGVETQYF. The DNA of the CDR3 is TGTGCCAGCGGAACGGGGGGCGTCGAGACCCAGTACTTC.

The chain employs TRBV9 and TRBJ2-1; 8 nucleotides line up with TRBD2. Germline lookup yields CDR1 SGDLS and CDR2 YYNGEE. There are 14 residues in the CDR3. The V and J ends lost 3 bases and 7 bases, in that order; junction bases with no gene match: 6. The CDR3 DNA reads TGTGCCAGCAGCGGCGGGACTAGGGGGAATGAGCAGTTCTTC. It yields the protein CASSGGTRGNEQFF.

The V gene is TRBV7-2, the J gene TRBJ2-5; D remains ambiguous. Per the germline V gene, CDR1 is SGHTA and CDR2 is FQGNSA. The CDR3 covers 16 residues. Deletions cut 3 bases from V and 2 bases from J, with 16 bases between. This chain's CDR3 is CASSLFSAPGQETQYF. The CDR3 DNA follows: TGTGCCAGCAGCTTGTTTTCGGCCCCGGGTCAAGAGACCCAGTACTTC.

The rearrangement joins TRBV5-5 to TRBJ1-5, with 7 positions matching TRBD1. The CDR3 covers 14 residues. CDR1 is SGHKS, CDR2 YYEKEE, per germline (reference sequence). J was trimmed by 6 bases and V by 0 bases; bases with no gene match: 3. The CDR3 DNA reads TGTGCCAGCAGCTTGGTAACAGGGGCTCAGCCCCAGCATTTT. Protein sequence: CASSLVTGAQPQHF. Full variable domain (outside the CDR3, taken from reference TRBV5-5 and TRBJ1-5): DAGVTQSPTHLIKTRGQQVTLRCSPISGHKSVSWYQQVLGQGPQFIFQYYEKEERGRGNFPDRFSARQFPNYSSELNVNALLLGDSALYLCASSLVTGAQPQHFGDGTRLSIL.

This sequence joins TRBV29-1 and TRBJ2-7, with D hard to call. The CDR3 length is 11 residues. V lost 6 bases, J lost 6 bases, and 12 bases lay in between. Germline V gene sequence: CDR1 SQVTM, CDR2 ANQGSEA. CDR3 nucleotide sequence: TGCAGCGTCCTAAATCCCGGCGAGCAGTACTTC. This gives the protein CSVLNPGEQYF.

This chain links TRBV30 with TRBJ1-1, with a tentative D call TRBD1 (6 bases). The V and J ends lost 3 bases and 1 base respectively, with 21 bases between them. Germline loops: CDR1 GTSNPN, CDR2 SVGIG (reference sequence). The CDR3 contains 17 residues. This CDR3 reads CAWRVQGPLYSNTEAFF. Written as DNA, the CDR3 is TGTGCCTGGAGGGTCCAGGGGCCCCTCTATTCGAACACTGAAGCTTTCTTT.

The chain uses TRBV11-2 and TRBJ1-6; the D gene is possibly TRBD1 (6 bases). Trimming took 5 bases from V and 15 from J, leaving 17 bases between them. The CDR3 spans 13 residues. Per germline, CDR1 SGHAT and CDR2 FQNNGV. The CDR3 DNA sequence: TGTGCCAGCAGCCGCTTGGGGGGGCGAGTCCTCCACTTT. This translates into CASSRLGGRVLHF.

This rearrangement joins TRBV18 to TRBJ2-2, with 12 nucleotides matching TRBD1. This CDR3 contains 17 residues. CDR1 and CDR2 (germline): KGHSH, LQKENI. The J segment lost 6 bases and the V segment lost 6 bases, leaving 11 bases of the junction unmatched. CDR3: CASSRGQGALEAGELFF. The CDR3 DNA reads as TGTGCCAGCTCCCGGGGACAGGGGGCTTTGGAAGCCGGGGAGCTGTTTTTT.

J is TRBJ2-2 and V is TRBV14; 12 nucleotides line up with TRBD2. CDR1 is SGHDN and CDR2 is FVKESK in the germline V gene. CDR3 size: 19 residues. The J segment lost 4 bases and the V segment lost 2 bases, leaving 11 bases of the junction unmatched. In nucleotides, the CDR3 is TGTGCCAGCAGCCAACCTGCGCTAGCGGGAGGGCCGGGCACCGGGGAGCTGTTTTTT. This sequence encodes CASSQPALAGGPGTGELFF.

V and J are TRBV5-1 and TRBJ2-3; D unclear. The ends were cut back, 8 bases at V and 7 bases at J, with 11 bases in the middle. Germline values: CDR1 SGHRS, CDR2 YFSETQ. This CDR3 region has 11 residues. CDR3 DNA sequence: TGCGCCAGTAGCCGAGAGTATACGCAGTATTTT. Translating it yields CASSREYTQYF.

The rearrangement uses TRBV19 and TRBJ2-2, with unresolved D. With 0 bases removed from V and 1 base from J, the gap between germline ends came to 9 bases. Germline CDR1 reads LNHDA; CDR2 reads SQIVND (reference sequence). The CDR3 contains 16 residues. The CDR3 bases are TGTGCCAGTAGTATAGAGTTAGCCTTGAACACCGGGGAGCTGTTTTTT. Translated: CASSIELALNTGELFF.

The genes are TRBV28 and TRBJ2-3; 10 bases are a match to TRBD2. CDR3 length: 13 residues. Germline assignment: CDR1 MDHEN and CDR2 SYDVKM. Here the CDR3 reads CASGTSGTDTQYF. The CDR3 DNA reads TGTGCTTCCGGGACTAGCGGCACAGATACGCAGTATTTT.

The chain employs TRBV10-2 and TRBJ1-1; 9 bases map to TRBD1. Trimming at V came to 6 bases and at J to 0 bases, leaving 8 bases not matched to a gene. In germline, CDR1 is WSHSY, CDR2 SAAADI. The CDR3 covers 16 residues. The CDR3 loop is CASRPGTGTMNTEAFF. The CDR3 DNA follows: TGCGCCAGCAGACCCGGGACAGGGACCATGAACACTGAAGCTTTCTTT.

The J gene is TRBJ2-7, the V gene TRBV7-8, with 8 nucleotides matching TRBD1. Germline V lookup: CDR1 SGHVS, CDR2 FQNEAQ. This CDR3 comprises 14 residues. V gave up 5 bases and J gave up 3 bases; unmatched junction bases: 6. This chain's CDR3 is CASSAGQGGYEQYF. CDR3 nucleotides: TGTGCCAGCAGCGCTGGACAGGGAGGCTACGAGCAGTACTTC.

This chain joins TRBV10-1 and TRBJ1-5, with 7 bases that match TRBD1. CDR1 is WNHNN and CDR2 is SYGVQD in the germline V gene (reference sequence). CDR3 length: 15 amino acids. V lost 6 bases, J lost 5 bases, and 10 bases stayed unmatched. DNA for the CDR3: TGCGCCAGCAGAACAGGGGAGAGTGGGTATCAGCCCCAGCATTTT. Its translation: CASRTGESGYQPQHF.

The CDR3 protein is CASSLGDRGTDTQYF. The CDR3 DNA sequence: TGCGCCAGCAGCTTGGGGGACAGGGGGACAGATACGCAGTATTTT. This chain uses TRBV5-1 with TRBJ2-3, with 11 bases identical to TRBD1. Per the germline V gene, CDR1 is SGHRS and CDR2 is YFSETQ. With 0 bases clipped from V and 3 bases from J, the junction kept 0 bases outside the gene matches. The CDR3 has 15 residues.

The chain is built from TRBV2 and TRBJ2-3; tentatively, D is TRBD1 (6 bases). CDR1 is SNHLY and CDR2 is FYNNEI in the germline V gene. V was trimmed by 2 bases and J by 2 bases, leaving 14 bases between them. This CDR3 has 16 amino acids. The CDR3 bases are TGTGCCAGCAGTGAAAGGGCAGGGGATTCCACAGATACGCAGTATTTT. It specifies CASSERAGDSTDTQYF.

The CDR3, as DNA: TGTGCCAGCAGCTACTACAGGGATGGCAATCAGCCCCAGCATTTT. Translation gives CASSYYRDGNQPQHF. The chain links TRBV7-2 to TRBJ1-5; the D gene is possibly TRBD1 (6 bases). The ends were cut back, 4 bases at V and 2 bases at J, with 12 bases in the middle. This CDR3 comprises 15 residues. Germline V gene lookup returns CDR1 SGHTA and CDR2 FQGNSA.

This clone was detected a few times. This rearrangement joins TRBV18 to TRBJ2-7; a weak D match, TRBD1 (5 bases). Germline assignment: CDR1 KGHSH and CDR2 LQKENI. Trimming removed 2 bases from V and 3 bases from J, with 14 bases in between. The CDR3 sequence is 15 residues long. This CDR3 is CASSPDSDFFYEQYF. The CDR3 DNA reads TGTGCCAGCTCACCAGACAGCGACTTCTTCTACGAGCAGTACTTC.

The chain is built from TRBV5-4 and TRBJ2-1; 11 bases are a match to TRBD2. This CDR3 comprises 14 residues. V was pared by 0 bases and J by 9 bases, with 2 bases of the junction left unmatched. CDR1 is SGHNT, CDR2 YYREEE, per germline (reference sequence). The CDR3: CASSLVLAGVEQFF. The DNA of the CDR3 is TGTGCCAGCAGCTTGGTACTAGCGGGGGTTGAGCAGTTCTTC.

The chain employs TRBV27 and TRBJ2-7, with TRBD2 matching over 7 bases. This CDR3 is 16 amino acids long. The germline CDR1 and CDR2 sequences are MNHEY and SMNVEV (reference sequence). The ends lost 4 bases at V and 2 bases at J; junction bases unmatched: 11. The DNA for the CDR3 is TGTGCCAGCAGTTCCCGCCGGGGGGAGGCCGCCTACGAGCAGTACTTC. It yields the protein CASSSRRGEAAYEQYF.

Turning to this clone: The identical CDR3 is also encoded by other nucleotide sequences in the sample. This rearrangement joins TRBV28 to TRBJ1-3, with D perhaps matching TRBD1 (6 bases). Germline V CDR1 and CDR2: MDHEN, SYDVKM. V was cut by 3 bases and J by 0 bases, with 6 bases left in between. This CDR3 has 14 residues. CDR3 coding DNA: TGTGCCAGCAGTTTCAGGGGCTCTGGAAACACCATATATTTT. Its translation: CASSFRGSGNTIYF.

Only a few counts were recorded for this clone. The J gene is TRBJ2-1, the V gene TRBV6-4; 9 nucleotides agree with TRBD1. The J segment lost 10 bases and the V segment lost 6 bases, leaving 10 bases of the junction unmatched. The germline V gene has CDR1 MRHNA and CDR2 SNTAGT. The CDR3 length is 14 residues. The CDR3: CASRAIQGAGEQFF. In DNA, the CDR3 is TGTGCCAGCAGGGCAATACAGGGGGCAGGCGAGCAGTTCTTC.

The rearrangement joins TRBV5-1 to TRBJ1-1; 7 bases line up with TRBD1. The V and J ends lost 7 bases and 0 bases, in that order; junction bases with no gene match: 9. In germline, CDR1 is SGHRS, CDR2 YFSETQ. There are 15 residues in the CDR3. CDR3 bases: TGCGCCAGCCGGGGGCTGGGACAGTTGAACACTGAAGCTTTCTTT. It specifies CASRGLGQLNTEAFF.

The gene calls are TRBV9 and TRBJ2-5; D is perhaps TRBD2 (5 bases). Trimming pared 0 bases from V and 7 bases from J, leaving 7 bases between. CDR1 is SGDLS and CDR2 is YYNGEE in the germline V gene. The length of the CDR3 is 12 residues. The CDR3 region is CASSVAAGTQYF. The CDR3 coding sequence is TGTGCCAGCAGCGTAGCTGCGGGGACCCAGTACTTC. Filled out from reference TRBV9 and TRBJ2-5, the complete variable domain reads DSGVTQTPKHLITATGQRVTLRCSPRSGDLSVYWYQQSLDQGLQFLIQYYNGEERAKGNILERFSAQQFPDLHSELNLSSLELGDSALYFCASSVAAGTQYFGPGTRLLVL.

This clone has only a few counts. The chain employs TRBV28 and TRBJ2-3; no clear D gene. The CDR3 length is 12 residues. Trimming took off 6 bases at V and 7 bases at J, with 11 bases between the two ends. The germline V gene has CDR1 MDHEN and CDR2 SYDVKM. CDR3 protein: CASSRPRHTQYF. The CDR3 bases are TGTGCCAGCAGCAGGCCCCGACATACGCAGTATTTT.